This is a list of T cell receptor beta chains from one sample in a study of blood T cell repertoires in COVID-19. Clones were sequenced by immunoSEQ multiplex PCR, and TCRdb holds only the in-frame ones, with some missing. The table lists tens of thousands of clones, 87% of them singletons. The sample taken for sequencing was peripheral blood. Every receptor here comes from a human donor in a cohort sampled during active COVID-19. Both conserved end residues are part of each CDR3. The D gene is left open where the match is weak. Clone size, where shown, is once, few, many, or a class for clones that have expanded.

TRBV7-2,-,-,TRBJ1-2,TGTGCCAGCAGCCCTCAATCTAAATATGGCTACACCTTC,CASSPQSKYGYTF
TRBV5-5,-,TRBD2,TRBJ2-5,TGTGCCAGCAGCACGATAGCGGGAGCGCAAGAGACCCAGTACTTC,CASSTIAGAQETQYF
TRBV10-3,-,-,TRBJ1-1,TGTGCCATCAGCCCAGGGGCCTACACTGAAGCTTTCTTT,CAISPGAYTEAFF
TRBV5-1,-,-,TRBJ1-6,TGCGCCAGCAGCTTGGAAGGAGAAGCTTATAATTCACCCCTCCACTTT,CASSLEGEAYNSPLHF
TRBV3-1/TRBV3-2,-,-,TRBJ2-1,TGTGCCAGCAGCCAAACAGGCCACTACAATGAGCAGTTCTTC,CASSQTGHYNEQFF
TRBV5-1,-,TRBD2,TRBJ2-5,TGCGCCAGCAGCCCCCCGGGAGGTGGGTCAGAGACCCAGTACTTC,CASSPPGGGSETQYF
TRBV4-1,-,-,TRBJ1-5,TGCGCCAGCAGCCAAGAAGTTGAAGACATTAGCAATCAGCCCCAGCATTTT,CASSQEVEDISNQPQHF
TRBV4-1,-,TRBD1,TRBJ2-7,TGCGCCAGCAGCCAAGATCCACAGGGGCCCTACGAGCAGTACTTC,CASSQDPQGPYEQYF
TRBV28,once,TRBD1,TRBJ1-5,TGTGCCAGCAGCATACAGGGGAACAATCAGCCCCAGCATTTT,CASSIQGNNQPQHF
TRBV7-9,-,TRBD1,TRBJ2-2,TGTGCCAGCAGCTTTGGAAACAGGGGAAATGGGGAGCTGTTTTTT,CASSFGNRGNGELFF
TRBV4-1,few,TRBD1,TRBJ1-3,TGCGCCAGCAGCCAAGAAACGGGACAGGTCTTTGGAAACACCATATATTTT,CASSQETGQVFGNTIYF
TRBV28,-,-,TRBJ1-6,TGTGCCAGCAAAAGACTCTTTAATTCACCCCTCCACTTT,CASKRLFNSPLHF
TRBV19,-,TRBD1,TRBJ1-1,TGTGCCAGTAGTCCAAAAGGGGACAGGGGAGACACTGAAGCTTTCTTT,CASSPKGDRGDTEAFF
TRBV6-5,-,-,TRBJ1-2,TGTGCCAGCAGTCAAATGGGGGGGAACTATGGCTACACCTTC,CASSQMGGNYGYTF
TRBV28,-,-,TRBJ1-6,TGTGCCAGCAGTTTCCTTAGACGGAGCTCCTATAATTCACCCCTCCACTTT,CASSFLRRSSYNSPLHF
TRBV28,once,TRBD2,TRBJ2-5,TGTGCCAGCATCCGCACTATGGGGGAGGGAGAGACCCAGTACTTC,CASIRTMGEGETQYF
TRBV27,-,TRBD2,TRBJ2-2,TGTGCCAGCAGTATTTTAGGGACTATCGACACCGGGGAGCTGTTTTTT,CASSILGTIDTGELFF
TRBV6-5,few,-,TRBJ1-2,TGTGCCAGCAGGGGCGACAGTCTCTATGGCTACACCTTC,CASRGDSLYGYTF
TRBV7-3,-,TRBD1,TRBJ2-2,TGTGCCAGCAGCTTAACTGCCCAGGGGGCTTACACCGGGGAGCTGTTTTTT,CASSLTAQGAYTGELFF
TRBV7-8,-,TRBD2,TRBJ2-1,TGTGCCAGCAGCTTTCCTAGCGGGAGGGTTAATGAGCAGTTCTTC,CASSFPSGRVNEQFF
TRBV29-1,once,-,TRBJ2-7,TGCAGCGCTAAGATCCGGGGAGATTCCTACGAGCAGTACTTC,CSAKIRGDSYEQYF
TRBV7-3,-,-,TRBJ2-3,TGTGCCAGCAGCTCGACGGGTGATAGCACAGATACGCAGTATTTT,CASSSTGDSTDTQYF
TRBV5-1,-,TRBD1,TRBJ1-2,TGCGCCAGCAGCTCGGGACAGGGAGATGGCTACACCTTC,CASSSGQGDGYTF
TRBV7-6,-,-,TRBJ2-2,TGTGCCAGCAGACGCAGCGGGAACACCGGGGAGCTGTTTTTT,CASRRSGNTGELFF
TRBV9,-,-,TRBJ1-5,TGTGCCAGCAGCCCTCGGGGGGCCAGATCAGCCCAGCATTTT,CASSPRGARSAQHF
TRBV20-1,many,-,TRBJ1-5,TGCAGTGCTAGTCGGGCGGGACAGCCCCAGCATTTT,CSASRAGQPQHF
TRBV19,-,TRBD1,TRBJ1-4,TGTGCCAGTAGTACGACAGGGACGAGTGAAAAACTGTTTTTT,CASSTTGTSEKLFF
TRBV28,-,-,TRBJ2-1,TGTGCCAGCAGTTTACTTCTGCGGTCTGAGCAGTTCTTC,CASSLLLRSEQFF
TRBV7-2,-,-,TRBJ2-5,TGTGCCAGCAGCTGGTGGGCCCAAGAGACCCAGTACTTC,CASSWWAQETQYF
TRBV29-1,-,TRBD1,TRBJ2-4,TGCAGCGTTGACTCGGGACAGGGAAACATTCAGTACTTC,CSVDSGQGNIQYF
TRBV3-1/TRBV3-2,-,TRBD1,TRBJ2-5,TGTGCCAGCAGCCAAGATAGGGGGCAGACCCAGTACTTC,CASSQDRGQTQYF
TRBV27,-,-,TRBJ1-3,TGTGCCAGCAGTTTGAGAGGGAGTTCTGGAAACACCATATATTTT,CASSLRGSSGNTIYF
TRBV6-1,-,TRBD1,TRBJ1-1,TGTGCCAGCAGTGAAGCGGGACAGGGGAGGAACACTGAAGCTTTCTTT,CASSEAGQGRNTEAFF
TRBV2,-,-,TRBJ2-2,TGTGCCAGCAGTGCCCGCGGGTTGGACACCGGGGAGCTGTTTTTT,CASSARGLDTGELFF
TRBV28,once,TRBD1,TRBJ2-2,TGTGCCAGCAGTTACTCACTCGGGACAGGATCGAACACCGGGGAGCTGTTTTTT,CASSYSLGTGSNTGELFF
TRBV12-3/TRBV12-4,once,-,TRBJ2-1,TGTGCCAGCAGTTTCCGGGACTACAATGAGCAGTTCTTC,CASSFRDYNEQFF
TRBV28,-,-,TRBJ2-1,TGTGCCAGCAGTTTACCCCTACTAGCCCTCCGACTCAATGAGCAGTTCTTC,CASSLPLLALRLNEQFF
TRBV20-1,-,-,TRBJ2-5,TGCAGTGCTAGCATAGAGACCCAGTACTTC,CSASIETQYF
TRBV5-1,-,-,TRBJ1-3,TGCGCCAGCAGCGGGATCGGGGGCTCTGGAAACACCATATATTTT,CASSGIGGSGNTIYF
TRBV5-1,-,TRBD1,TRBJ2-5,TGCGCCAGCAGGCAGGGGGCAGAGACCCAGTACTTC,CASRQGAETQYF
TRBV11-2,-,-,TRBJ2-7,TGTGCCAGCAGCTTCGCGGGACGGTGGGGCGACGAGCAGTACTTC,CASSFAGRWGDEQYF
TRBV27,-,-,TRBJ1-6,TGTGCCAGCAGCGATGCAACCCGGGGGTTTAATTCACCCCTCCACTTT,CASSDATRGFNSPLHF
TRBV19,-,-,TRBJ1-5,TGTGCCAGTAGTATGCCCTCTAATAGCAATCAGCCCCAGCATTTT,CASSMPSNSNQPQHF
TRBV27,-,TRBD2,TRBJ2-1,TGTGCCAGCAGTTCCTTGTTAGCGGGAGGGCCGTACAATGAGCAGTTCTTC,CASSSLLAGGPYNEQFF
TRBV28,-,-,TRBJ1-1,TGTGCCAGCAGTTTCTCAGGGAACACTGAAGCTTTCTTT,CASSFSGNTEAFF
TRBV12-3/TRBV12-4,-,TRBD1,TRBJ2-5,TGTGCCAGCAGTGGACAGGGGGAGGAGACCCAGTACTTC,CASSGQGEETQYF
TRBV12-3/TRBV12-4,-,TRBD1,TRBJ1-2,TGTGCCAGCACCTCGACAGGGAGAGTTGGCTACACCTTC,CASTSTGRVGYTF
TRBV6-5,-,-,TRBJ1-4,TGTGCCAGCAAAAGGGGGTCTAATGAAAAACTGTTTTTT,CASKRGSNEKLFF
TRBV28,-,-,TRBJ1-5,TGTGCCAGCAGTCCCGTCATTGGGGGGGGGCTTCAGCCCCAGCATTTT,CASSPVIGGGLQPQHF
TRBV19,-,-,TRBJ2-7,TGTGCCAGTAGTTGGACAGCTACCTACGAGCAGTACTTC,CASSWTATYEQYF
TRBV4-1,-,TRBD2,TRBJ2-2,TGCGCCAGCAGCCCCCGAAGGGTAGGGACTAGCGGCACCGGGGAGCTGTTTTTT,CASSPRRVGTSGTGELFF
TRBV27,once,-,TRBJ1-5,TGTGCCAGCAGCGAAGGGAGTGGTCACCAGCCCCAGCATTTT,CASSEGSGHQPQHF
TRBV28,-,-,TRBJ2-1,TGTGCCAGCAGTTTTTTAAGGGGGAATGAGCAGTTCTTC,CASSFLRGNEQFF
TRBV12-2,once,-,TRBJ2-7,TGTGCAAGTCGCTTAGATCCGCAGGACTCCTACGAGCAGTACTTC,CASRLDPQDSYEQYF
TRBV28,-,TRBD1,TRBJ1-5,TGTGCCAGCAGTTTTGGGACAGGGGGCCAGCCCCAGCATTTT,CASSFGTGGQPQHF